This TCR beta chain was documented in a study of blood T cell repertoires in COVID-19. Study members were between about 18 and 90 years old and lived in over 20 US regions. CDR3 length: 14 residues. Germline V CDR1 and CDR2: SNHLY, FYNNEI. V was shortened by 5 bases and J by 5 bases, with 15 bases between the two germline ends. In this sample, this clone turned up once. Clones were read by immunoSEQ multiplex PCR, and TCRdb kept only the in-frame ones, dropping some. There are about 150,000 clones in the sample; just under 85% occur only once, and more than 8.5% lies in the top ten. The TCR was taken from a man aged 45-65 years who had recovered from COVID-19. Sequencing used PBMCs or T cells enriched from blood (not recorded which). The chain couples TRBV2 to TRBJ2-5, with unresolved D. CDR3 coding DNA: TGTGCCAGCAGTCCCCTGACCGTGCGGGAGACCCAGTACTTC. Its protein product is CASSPLTVRETQYF.